The table lists the clone carrying this T cell receptor (beta chain) with a few counts. The data were obtained in a study of spatial heterogeneity in lung cancer. Study-level background: Approximately 70 TRACERx patients with early, untreated non-small cell lung cancer donated samples.

Time point indicated: blood at routine non-recurrence follow-up after resection. Unsorted whole RNA of tumor, nontumor lung or frozen PBMC was sequenced. Each TCR cDNA molecule carried a unique molecular identifier. TCRdb re-called the 5' RACE reads through MiXCR, storing one row per CDR3 protein. This sample carries fewer than 150,000 distinct CDR3 sequences, 10% to 13% of them seen once, and the ten largest clones take 20% to 25%. The CDR3 has 11 residues. Between the trimmed V and J ends, which lost 5 bases and 7 bases, there was a span of 8 bases. Germline CDR1 is MGHDK and CDR2 is SYGVNS. The origin of this receptor is a female donor with early-stage non-small cell lung cancer. The input for sequencing was PBMCs, taken at follow-up. The chain links TRBV25-1 to TRBJ1-1; unclear D gene. The CDR3 is CASSRLSEAFF. DNA for the CDR3: TGTGCCAGCAGTCGACTGAGTGAAGCTTTCTTT.